Each of the 21 T cell receptor beta chains below was sequenced from the same sample in a study of T cells in Graves' hyperthyroidism and ophthalmopathy. RNA transcripts yielded amplified TCR beta CDR3 regions. The HTBI primer set drove a first-round RT-PCR of the TCR CDR3. One entry per CDR3 protein results from TCRdb running MiXCR on the multiplex PCR reads. Altogether 410,000 or so distinct CDR3 sequences are present, about 15% being singletons, with the ten largest covering over 10%. The source material was blood. These receptors all come from a man aged 18 to 29 with Graves' ophthalmopathy.

This clonotype has ten or more counts. J is TRBJ1-1 and V is TRBV18; no reliable D call. Looked up from germline, CDR1 is KGHSH and CDR2 is LQKENI. Trimming left V 3 bases short and J 4 bases short, with 9 bases between. This CDR3 comprises 13 residues. CDR3 sequence (DNA): TGTGCCAGCTCACCTCCAGAGGGCACTGAAGCTTTCTTT. It is translated as CASSPPEGTEAFF.

This clonotype was observed at least ten times. V is TRBV18 and J is TRBJ1-1; TRBD1 is a possible D gene (5 bases). The CDR3 contains 14 residues. Germline lookup yields CDR1 KGHSH and CDR2 LQKENI. V was cut by 6 bases and J by 1 base, with 12 bases left in between. CDR3 nucleotide sequence: TGTGCCAGCTCGGCCGGGACGGGGAACACTGAAGCTTTCTTT. It specifies CASSAGTGNTEAFF.

The genes are TRBV6-2 or TRBV6-3 and TRBJ2-2; 7 bases fit TRBD1. V shed 6 bases and J 4 bases; nucleotides not matched to a gene: 2. This CDR3 spans 13 amino acids. Germline CDR1 is MNHEY and CDR2 is SVGEGT. CDR3 protein: CASRTGVTGELFF. The DNA for the CDR3 is TGTGCCAGCAGAACAGGGGTCACCGGGGAGCTGTTTTTT.

In this sample, this clonotype turned up many times. This rearrangement joins TRBV20-1 to TRBJ2-7; the D gene is possibly TRBD2 (6 bases). Trimming pared 5 bases from V and 2 bases from J, leaving 22 bases between. This CDR3 comprises 16 residues. Looked up from germline, CDR1 is DFQATT and CDR2 is SNEGSKA (reference sequence). CDR3 coding DNA: TGCAGTGCTTCACACTTCCGGGACTGGGCAACCTACGAGCAGTACTTC. It encodes CSASHFRDWATYEQYF.

This clonotype turned up a few times. The rearrangement joins TRBV6-1 to TRBJ1-5; perhaps TRBD1 as D (6 bases). Germline assignment: CDR1 MNHNS and CDR2 SASEGT. The CDR3 covers 16 residues. V dropped 3 bases and J dropped 5 bases, with 17 bases sitting between them. CDR3 sequence (DNA): TGTGCCAGCAGTGACATCCTAGGGGGGGGCCATCAGCCCCAGCATTTT. The encoded protein is CASSDILGGGHQPQHF.

The chain couples TRBV10-2 to TRBJ1-3; 7 bases map to TRBD1. Germline trimming cut 7 bases from V and 0 bases from J; bases unmatched to any gene: 9. This CDR3 has 16 amino acids. Looked up from germline, CDR1 is WSHSY and CDR2 is SAAADI. CDR3 region: CASTKQGKVSGNTIYF. CDR3 bases: TGCGCCAGCACAAAACAGGGGAAGGTCTCTGGAAACACCATATATTTT.

This clonotype was seen at least ten times. This chain links TRBV29-1 with TRBJ1-2, with D perhaps TRBD1 (5 bases). Germline assignment: CDR1 SQVTM and CDR2 ANQGSEA. The CDR3 contains 12 residues. Trimming took off 5 bases at V and 8 bases at J, with 15 bases between the two ends. The CDR3 nucleotides read TGCAGCGTTCCCGCCGGGACGGGCGGCTACACCTTC. Its protein product is CSVPAGTGGYTF.

This rearrangement joins TRBV6-1 to TRBJ1-5; D is uncertain. With 6 bases removed from V and 4 bases from J, the gap between germline ends came to 10 bases. From germline, CDR1 is MNHNS and CDR2 SASEGT. This CDR3 is built from 13 residues. The CDR3 sequence: CASRVSGNQPQHF. In DNA, the CDR3 is TGTGCCAGCAGGGTATCTGGTAATCAGCCCCAGCATTTT.

In this sample, this clonotype turned up many times. This chain links TRBV7-9 with TRBJ2-3; D not resolved. The germline CDR1 and CDR2 sequences are SEHNR and FQNEAQ (reference sequence). V was trimmed by 4 bases and J by 1 base, leaving 6 bases between them. This CDR3 contains 13 residues. This CDR3 is CASSSSGTDTQYF. CDR3 bases: TGTGCCAGCAGCTCATCGGGCACAGATACGCAGTATTTT. Full variable domain (rest looked up from reference TRBV7-9 and TRBJ2-3): DTGVSQNPRHKITKRGQNVTFRCDPISEHNRLYWYRQTLGQGPEFLTYFQNEAQLEKSRLLSDRFSAERPKGSFSTLEIQRTEQGDSAMYLCASSSSGTDTQYFGPGTRLTVL.

V usage is TRBV6-1 and J usage is TRBJ2-1; the match to TRBD2 covers 9 bases. CDR3 length: 16 residues. Germline-derived CDR1 and CDR2 are MNHNS and SASEGT. Trimming removed 5 bases from V and 4 bases from J; junction bases left unmatched: 9. The CDR3 is CASSRWTAGGYNEQFF. The CDR3 DNA follows: TGTGCCAGCAGTCGGTGGACGGCGGGGGGGTACAATGAGCAGTTCTTC.

This clonotype was recorded at least ten times. The chain uses TRBV12-3 or TRBV12-4 and TRBJ2-7; 9 bases fit TRBD1. This CDR3 region has 14 residues. With 0 bases clipped from V and 7 bases from J, the junction kept 4 bases outside the gene matches. CDR3 amino acids: CASSLANRGREQYF. CDR3 coding DNA: TGTGCCAGCAGTTTAGCGAACAGGGGGCGAGAGCAGTACTTC.

J is TRBJ1-4 and V is TRBV28; D remains unclear. From germline, CDR1 is MDHEN and CDR2 SYDVKM. V lost 1 base, J lost 12 bases, and 12 bases lay in between. The CDR3 is 13 amino acids. The CDR3 region has the DNA TGTGCCAGCAGTTTATCGGAGCCGGTAGAACTGTTTTTT. Protein sequence: CASSLSEPVELFF. Looking up the rest from reference TRBV28 and TRBJ1-4 gives the full variable domain: DVKVTQSSRYLVKRTGEKVFLECVQDMDHENMFWYRQDPGLGLRLIYFSYDVKMKEKGDIPEGYSVSREKKERFSLILESASTNQTSMYLCASSLSEPVELFFGSGTQLSVL.

V usage is TRBV20-1 and J usage is TRBJ2-4, with D unresolved. Per germline, CDR1 DFQATT and CDR2 SNEGSKA (reference sequence). The V and J ends lost 6 bases and 1 base respectively, with 16 bases between them. The CDR3 is made up of 15 amino acids. In DNA, the CDR3 is TGCAGTGCCTTAAATACGGGCCAGGCCAAAAACATTCAGTACTTC. It is translated as CSALNTGQAKNIQYF.

At least ten counts were recorded for this clonotype. The chain couples TRBV6-2 or TRBV6-3 to TRBJ1-1, with D uncertain. V was cut by 2 bases and J by 4 bases, with 2 bases left in between. The CDR3 is 11 residues long. Per the germline V gene, CDR1 is MNHEY and CDR2 is SVGEGT. The CDR3 sequence is CASSYITEAFF. The CDR3 DNA reads TGTGCCAGCAGTTACATCACTGAAGCTTTCTTT.

This clonotype has a count of ten or more. The CDR3 DNA follows: TGTGCCAGCAGTTTGTCGAGGGCGGCAACTAATGAAAAACTGTTTTTT. Its protein is CASSLSRAATNEKLFF. The chain recombines TRBV12-3 or TRBV12-4 with TRBJ1-4; D is unclear. Between the trimmed V and J ends, which lost 3 bases and 0 bases, there was a span of 11 bases. The CDR3 is 16 amino acids.

In its sample, this clonotype was seen many times. The genes are TRBV5-1 and TRBJ2-3; D ambiguous. The CDR3 runs 12 residues. Trimming cost V 0 bases and J 7 bases, with 6 bases left between them. The germline V gene encodes CDR1 SGHRS and CDR2 YFSETQ. CDR3 DNA sequence: TGCGCCAGCAGCTTGGAACTAAATACGCAGTATTTT. It specifies CASSLELNTQYF.

This chain joins TRBV27 and TRBJ2-3; 9 bases align to TRBD2. From germline, CDR1 is MNHEY and CDR2 SMNVEV (reference sequence). After removal of 5 bases from V and 4 bases from J, the junction contained 4 bases not matched to a gene. This CDR3 has 14 residues. The CDR3 DNA reads as TGTGCCAGCAGTCCTAGCGGGAAACCAGATACGCAGTATTTT. It translates to CASSPSGKPDTQYF.

This clonotype was counted at least ten times. This chain joins TRBV5-1 and TRBJ2-3; 8 bases align to TRBD1. The CDR3 has 17 amino acids. Trimming cost V 0 bases and J 2 bases; bases outside gene matches: 8. CDR1 SGHRS and CDR2 YFSETQ come from the germline V gene. The CDR3 DNA follows: TGCGCCAGCAGCTTGGTGAGACAGGGGCCCCTCACAGATACGCAGTATTTT. Its translation is CASSLVRQGPLTDTQYF.

This clonotype was found a few times. The chain recombines TRBV12-3 or TRBV12-4 with TRBJ2-5, with 9 bases that match TRBD2. The CDR3 length is 15 residues. V was clipped by 2 bases and J by 2 bases; unmatched bases: 3. CDR3: CASSLLAGPQETQYF. CDR3 in DNA: TGTGCCAGCAGTTTACTAGCGGGGCCGCAAGAGACCCAGTACTTC.

Ten or more counts support this clonotype. The chain combines TRBV4-1 with TRBJ2-5, with D hard to call. CDR3 size: 12 residues. Germline-derived CDR1 and CDR2 are MGHRA and YSYEKL. The germline V and J ends were trimmed by 2 bases and 3 bases, with 4 bases remaining between them. CDR3 sequence: CASSQPEETQYF. The CDR3 DNA reads as TGCGCCAGCAGCCAACCTGAAGAGACCCAGTACTTC.

This clonotype was detected ten times or more. This chain joins TRBV12-3 or TRBV12-4 and TRBJ1-4, with TRBD1 as a possible D gene (6 bases). V lost 6 bases and J 4 bases, leaving 18 bases between the germline ends. The CDR3 extends over 16 amino acids. CDR3 protein: CASSPQGQRHNEKLFF. The DNA of the CDR3 is TGTGCCAGCAGCCCTCAAGGACAGAGACATAATGAAAAACTGTTTTTT.